Listed below are T cell receptor beta chains from one sample, sequenced in a study of early T cells in non-severe SARS-CoV-2 infection. From the 5' RACE reads, TCRdb called clonotypes with MiXCR, one entry per CDR3 protein. The sample has over 90,000 distinct CDR3 sequences; about 12% are singletons. The starting material was whole blood, obtained at baseline. Receptors were obtained from an adult who was a healthcare worker with PCR-confirmed SARS-CoV-2 infection or an uninfected control (not recorded which). CDR3s include the opening cysteine and the closing phenylalanine or tryptophan. Each record gives: J gene, V gene, CDR3 length, CDR3 protein.

TRBJ2-3 | TRBV7-6 | 16 | CASSLLQIWSADTQYF
TRBJ2-6 | TRBV6-1 | 18 | CASSELLAPGSGANVLTF
TRBJ2-4 | TRBV29-1 | 14 | CSVEGSGVKNIQYF
TRBJ2-5 | TRBV25-1 | 12 | CATSDRPETQYF
TRBJ1-6 | TRBV18 | 14 | CASSSLDRDSPLHF
TRBJ1-5 | TRBV6-5 | 14 | CASSPDRGYQPQHF
TRBJ2-5 | TRBV29-1 | 12 | CSVDANAETQYF
TRBJ2-2 | TRBV7-3 | 15 | CASSQAGTNTGELFF
TRBJ2-1 | TRBV24-1 | 17 | CATSDGTSGSSYNEQFF
TRBJ2-2 | TRBV7-8 | 15 | CASSARDRRAGELFF
TRBJ2-7 | TRBV5-1 | 18 | CASSFPRGSLPTSYEQYF
TRBJ1-4 | TRBV7-2 | 18 | CASSYYGTGTLTNEKLFF
TRBJ1-1 | TRBV24-1 | 16 | CATNLGQGGGWTEAFF
TRBJ1-1 | TRBV29-1 | 14 | CSVESFVQGTEAFF
TRBJ2-5 | TRBV18 | 17 | CASSPLQLAGGEKTQYF
TRBJ2-1 | TRBV27 | 13 | CASSSNSYNEQFF
TRBJ2-1 | TRBV12-3/TRBV12-4 | 14 | CASKRVLSYNEQFF
TRBJ2-1 | TRBV7-9 | 12 | CASSFGVSGQFF
TRBJ2-3 | TRBV12-3/TRBV12-4 | 15 | CASTLGQGAADTQYF
TRBJ2-6 | TRBV11-2 | 16 | CASSRTSNSGANVLTF
TRBJ1-1 | TRBV7-9 | 15 | CASSLALSIVTEAFF
TRBJ1-2 | TRBV29-1 | 12 | CSAPGLSGGYTF
TRBJ1-2 | TRBV12-3/TRBV12-4 | 15 | CASSLIQEKSYGYTF
TRBJ1-2 | TRBV7-8 | 13 | CASSPRTNYGYTF
TRBJ1-4 | TRBV20-1 | 15 | CSARDVNYPYEKLFF
TRBJ1-2 | TRBV18 | 13 | CASSPDRIYGYTF
TRBJ2-3 | TRBV27 | 13 | CASSLLPTDTQYF
TRBJ2-5 | TRBV5-4 | 14 | CASSFGGGEETQYF
TRBJ2-5 | TRBV20-1 | 15 | CSARNPQGSGETQYF
TRBJ2-5 | TRBV7-6 | 16 | CASTLGLAGGEETQYF
TRBJ1-1 | TRBV18 | 12 | CASSPPHDRAFF
TRBJ2-7 | TRBV20-1 | 15 | CSAKSGRSSSYEQYF
TRBJ1-4 | TRBV5-5 | 14 | CASSLGGNGEKLFF
TRBJ2-7 | TRBV2 | 14 | CAGLLRTGEYEQYF
TRBJ2-6 | TRBV24-1 | 12 | CATSSGANVLTF
TRBJ2-2 | TRBV3-1 | 15 | CASSQEEWGTGELFF
TRBJ2-7 | TRBV7-7 | 15 | CASSLGRSVGDEQYF
TRBJ2-1 | TRBV21-1 | 12 | CASSMEKTAQFF
TRBJ2-3 | TRBV27 | 13 | CASSPPPSEVQYF
TRBJ1-1 | TRBV25-1 | 14 | CASSEYGDNTEAFF